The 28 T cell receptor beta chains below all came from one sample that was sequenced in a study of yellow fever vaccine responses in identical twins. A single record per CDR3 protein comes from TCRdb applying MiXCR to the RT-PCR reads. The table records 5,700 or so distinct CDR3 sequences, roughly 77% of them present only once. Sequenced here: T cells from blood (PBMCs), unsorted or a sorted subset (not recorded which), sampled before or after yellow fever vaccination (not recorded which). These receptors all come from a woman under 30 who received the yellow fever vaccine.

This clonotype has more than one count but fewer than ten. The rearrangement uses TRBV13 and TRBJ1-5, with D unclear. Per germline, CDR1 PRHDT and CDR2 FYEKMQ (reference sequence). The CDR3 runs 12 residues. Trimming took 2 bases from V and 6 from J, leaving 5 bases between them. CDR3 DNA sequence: TGTGCCAGCAGCTTATTTGGTCAGCCCCAGCATTTT. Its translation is CASSLFGQPQHF.

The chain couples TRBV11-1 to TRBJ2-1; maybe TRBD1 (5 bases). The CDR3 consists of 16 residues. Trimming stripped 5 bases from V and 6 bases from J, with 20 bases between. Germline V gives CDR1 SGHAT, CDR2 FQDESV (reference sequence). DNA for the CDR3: TGTGCCAGCAGCCCAGACCCTCAGGGTTTCTCCAATGAGCAGTTCTTC. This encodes CASSPDPQGFSNEQFF.

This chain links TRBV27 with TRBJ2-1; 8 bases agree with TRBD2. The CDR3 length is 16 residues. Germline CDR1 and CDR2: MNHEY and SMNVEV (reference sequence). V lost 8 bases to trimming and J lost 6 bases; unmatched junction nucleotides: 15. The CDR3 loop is CASQGLSAGARNEQFF. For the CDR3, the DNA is TGTGCCAGCCAAGGATTATCAGCGGGAGCTCGCAATGAGCAGTTCTTC.

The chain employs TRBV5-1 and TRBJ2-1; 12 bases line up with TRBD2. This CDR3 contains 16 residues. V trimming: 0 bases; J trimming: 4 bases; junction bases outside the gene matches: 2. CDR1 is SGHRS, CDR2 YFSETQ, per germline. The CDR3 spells CASSLATSGGYNEQFF. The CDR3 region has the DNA TGCGCCAGCAGCTTGGCTACTAGCGGGGGGTACAATGAGCAGTTCTTC. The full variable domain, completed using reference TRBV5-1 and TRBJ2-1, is KAGVTQTPRYLIKTRGQQVTLSCSPISGHRSVSWYQQTPGQGLQFLFEYFSETQRNKGNFPGRFSGRQFSNSRSEMNVSTLELGDSALYLCASSLATSGGYNEQFFGPGTRLTVL.

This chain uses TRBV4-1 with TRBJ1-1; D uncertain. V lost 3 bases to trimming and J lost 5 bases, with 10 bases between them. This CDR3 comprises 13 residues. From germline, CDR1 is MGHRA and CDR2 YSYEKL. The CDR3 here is CASSHTKMTEAFF. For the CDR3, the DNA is TGCGCCAGCAGCCACACTAAGATGACTGAAGCTTTCTTT.

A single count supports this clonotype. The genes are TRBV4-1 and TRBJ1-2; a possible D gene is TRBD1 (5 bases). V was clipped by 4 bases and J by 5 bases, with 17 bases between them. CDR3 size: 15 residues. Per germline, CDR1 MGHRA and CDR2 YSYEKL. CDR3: CASSPNPTTEYGYTF. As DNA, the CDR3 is TGCGCCAGCAGCCCCAACCCCACGACAGAGTATGGCTACACCTTC.

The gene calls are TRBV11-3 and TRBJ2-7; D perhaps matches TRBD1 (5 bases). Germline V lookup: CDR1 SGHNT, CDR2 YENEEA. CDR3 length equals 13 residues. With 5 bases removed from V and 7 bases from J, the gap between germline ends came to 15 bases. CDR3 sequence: CASSQDSLSEQYF. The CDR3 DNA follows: TGTGCCAGCAGCCAAGACAGCCTTAGTGAGCAGTACTTC.

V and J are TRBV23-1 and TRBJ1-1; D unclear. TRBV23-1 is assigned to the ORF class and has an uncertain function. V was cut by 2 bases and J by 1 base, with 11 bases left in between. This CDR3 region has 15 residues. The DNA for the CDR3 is TGCGCCAGCAGTCAAATAGGGCACACGAACACTGAAGCTTTCTTT. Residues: CASSQIGHTNTEAFF.

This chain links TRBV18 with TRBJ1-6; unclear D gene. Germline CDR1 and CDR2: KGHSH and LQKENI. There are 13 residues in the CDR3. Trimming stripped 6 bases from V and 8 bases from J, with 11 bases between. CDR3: CASSQGNDSPLHF. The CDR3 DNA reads TGTGCCAGCTCCCAAGGCAACGATTCACCCCTCCACTTT.

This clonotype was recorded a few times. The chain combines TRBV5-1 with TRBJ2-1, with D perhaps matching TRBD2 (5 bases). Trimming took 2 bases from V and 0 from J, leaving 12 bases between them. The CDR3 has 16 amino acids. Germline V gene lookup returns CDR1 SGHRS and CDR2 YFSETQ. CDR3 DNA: TGCGCCAGCAGCTTTAAAGCGGACCGCTCCTACAATGAGCAGTTCTTC. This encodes CASSFKADRSYNEQFF.

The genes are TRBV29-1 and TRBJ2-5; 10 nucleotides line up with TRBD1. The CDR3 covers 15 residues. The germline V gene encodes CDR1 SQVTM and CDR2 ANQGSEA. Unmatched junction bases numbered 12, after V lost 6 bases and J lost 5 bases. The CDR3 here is CSVRGQGVIGETQYF. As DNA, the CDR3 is TGCAGCGTCAGAGGACAGGGGGTAATCGGGGAGACCCAGTACTTC. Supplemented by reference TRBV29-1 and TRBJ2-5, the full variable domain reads SAVISQKPSRDICQRGTSLTIQCQVDSQVTMMFWYRQQPGQSLTLIATANQGSEATYESGFVIDKFPISRPNLTFSTLTVSNMSPEDSSIYLCSVRGQGVIGETQYFGPGTRLLVL.

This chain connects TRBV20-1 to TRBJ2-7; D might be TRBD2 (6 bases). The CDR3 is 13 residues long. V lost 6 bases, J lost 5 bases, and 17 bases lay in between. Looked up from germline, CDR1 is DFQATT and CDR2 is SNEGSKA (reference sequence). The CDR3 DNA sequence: TGCAGTGCCGTCCAGGGACTCAATAACGAGCAGTACGTC. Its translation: CSAVQGLNNEQYV.

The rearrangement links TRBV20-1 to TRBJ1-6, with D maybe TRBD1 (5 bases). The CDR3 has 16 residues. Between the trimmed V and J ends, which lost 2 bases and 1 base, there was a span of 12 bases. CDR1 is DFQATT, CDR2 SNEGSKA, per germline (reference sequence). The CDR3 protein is CSARFQGLSYNSPLHF. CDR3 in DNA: TGCAGTGCTAGATTCCAGGGTCTATCCTATAATTCACCCCTCCACTTT.

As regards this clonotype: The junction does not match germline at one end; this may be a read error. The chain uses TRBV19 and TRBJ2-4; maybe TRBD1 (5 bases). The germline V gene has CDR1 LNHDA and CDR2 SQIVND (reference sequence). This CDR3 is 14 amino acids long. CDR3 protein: CASRTAVAKSIQYF. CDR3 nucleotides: TGTGCCAGTAGGACAGCAGTAGCCAAAAGCATTCAGTACTTC.

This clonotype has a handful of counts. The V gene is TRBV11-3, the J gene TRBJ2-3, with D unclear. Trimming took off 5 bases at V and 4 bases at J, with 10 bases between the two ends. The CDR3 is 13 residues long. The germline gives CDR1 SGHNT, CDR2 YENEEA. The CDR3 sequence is CASSPTAADTQYF. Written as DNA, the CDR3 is TGTGCCAGCAGCCCAACCGCCGCAGATACGCAGTATTTT.

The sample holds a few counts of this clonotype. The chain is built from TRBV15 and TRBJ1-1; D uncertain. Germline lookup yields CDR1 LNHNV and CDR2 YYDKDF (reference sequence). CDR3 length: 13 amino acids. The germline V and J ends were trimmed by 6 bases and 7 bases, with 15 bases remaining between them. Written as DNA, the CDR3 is TGTGCCACCAGTTTCACCGTCGGGGTTGAAGCTTTCTTT. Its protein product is CATSFTVGVEAFF.

The CDR3 bases are TGCAGCGTTGAAGGGGACCAATCCTACAATGAGCAGTTCTTC. It encodes CSVEGDQSYNEQFF. The chain carries TRBV29-1 and TRBJ2-1; D may be TRBD1 or TRBD2 (5 bases each). Germline values: CDR1 SQVTM, CDR2 ANQGSEA. This CDR3 spans 14 amino acids. Trimming cost V 1 base and J 1 base, with 8 bases left between them.

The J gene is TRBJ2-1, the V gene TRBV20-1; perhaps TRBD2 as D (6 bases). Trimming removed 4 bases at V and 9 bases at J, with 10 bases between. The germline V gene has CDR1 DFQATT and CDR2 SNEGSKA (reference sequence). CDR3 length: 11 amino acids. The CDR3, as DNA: TGCAGTGCTATTTCGGGAGTTGAGCAGTTCTTC. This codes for CSAISGVEQFF.

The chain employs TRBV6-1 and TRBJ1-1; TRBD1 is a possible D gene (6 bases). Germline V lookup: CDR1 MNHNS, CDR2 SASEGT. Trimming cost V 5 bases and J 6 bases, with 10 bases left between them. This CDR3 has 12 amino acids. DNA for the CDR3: TGTGCCAGCAGTACAGGGTCCCCTGAAGCTTTCTTT. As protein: CASSTGSPEAFF.

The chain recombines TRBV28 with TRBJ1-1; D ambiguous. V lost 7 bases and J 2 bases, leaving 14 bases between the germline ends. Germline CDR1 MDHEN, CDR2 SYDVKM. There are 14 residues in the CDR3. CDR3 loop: CASTPPGANTEAFF. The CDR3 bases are TGTGCCAGCACCCCCCCCGGAGCCAACACTGAAGCTTTCTTT.

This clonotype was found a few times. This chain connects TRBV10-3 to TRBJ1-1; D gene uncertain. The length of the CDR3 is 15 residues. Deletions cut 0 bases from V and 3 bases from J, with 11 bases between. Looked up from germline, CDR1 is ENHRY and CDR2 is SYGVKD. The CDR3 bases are TGTGCCATCAGTGAGTCGTCGAGCGAGTACACTGAAGCTTTCTTT. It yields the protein CAISESSSEYTEAFF.

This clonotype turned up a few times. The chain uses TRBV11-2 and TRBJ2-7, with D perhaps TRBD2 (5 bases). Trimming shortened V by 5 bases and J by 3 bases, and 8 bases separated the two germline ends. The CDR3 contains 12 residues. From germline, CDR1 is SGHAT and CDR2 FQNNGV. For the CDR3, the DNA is TGTGCCAGCAGCCGGACTCTCTACGAGCAGTACTTC. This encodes CASSRTLYEQYF.

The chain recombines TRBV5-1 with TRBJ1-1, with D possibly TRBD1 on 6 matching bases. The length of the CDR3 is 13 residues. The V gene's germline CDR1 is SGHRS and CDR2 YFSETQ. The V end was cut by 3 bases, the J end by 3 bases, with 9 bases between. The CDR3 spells CASSSRQDTEAFF. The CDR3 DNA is TGCGCCAGCAGCTCCCGACAGGACACTGAAGCTTTCTTT.

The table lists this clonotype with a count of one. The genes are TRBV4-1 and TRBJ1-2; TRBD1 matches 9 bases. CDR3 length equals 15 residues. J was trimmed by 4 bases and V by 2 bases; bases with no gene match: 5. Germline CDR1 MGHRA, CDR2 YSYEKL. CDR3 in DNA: TGCGCCAGCAGCCAAACCACAGGGGGCGGCTATGGCTACACCTTC. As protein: CASSQTTGGGYGYTF.

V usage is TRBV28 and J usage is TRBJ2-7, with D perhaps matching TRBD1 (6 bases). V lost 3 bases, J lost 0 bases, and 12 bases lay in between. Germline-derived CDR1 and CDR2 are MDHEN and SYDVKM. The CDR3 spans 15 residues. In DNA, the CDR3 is TGTGCCAGCAGTTTGACAGGCCTCATCTCCTACGAGCAGTACTTC. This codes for CASSLTGLISYEQYF.

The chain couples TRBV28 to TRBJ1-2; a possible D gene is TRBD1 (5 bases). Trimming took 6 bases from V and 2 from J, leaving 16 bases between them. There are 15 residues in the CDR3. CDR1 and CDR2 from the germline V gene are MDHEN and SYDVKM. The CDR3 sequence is CASRSTSDRNYGYTF. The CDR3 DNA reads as TGTGCCAGCAGATCCACCAGTGACAGAAACTATGGCTACACCTTC.

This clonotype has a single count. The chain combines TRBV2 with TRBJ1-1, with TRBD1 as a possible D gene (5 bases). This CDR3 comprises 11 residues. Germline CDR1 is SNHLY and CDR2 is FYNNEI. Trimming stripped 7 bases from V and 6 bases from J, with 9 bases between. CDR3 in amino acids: CASTWGAEAFF. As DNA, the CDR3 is TGTGCCAGCACTTGGGGCGCTGAAGCTTTCTTT.

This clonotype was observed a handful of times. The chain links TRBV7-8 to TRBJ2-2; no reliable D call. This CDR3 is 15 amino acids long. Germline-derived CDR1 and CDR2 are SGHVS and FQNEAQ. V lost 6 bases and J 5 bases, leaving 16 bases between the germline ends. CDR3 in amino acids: CASSPGRPSTGELFF. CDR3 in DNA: TGTGCCAGCAGTCCTGGACGTCCGAGTACCGGGGAGCTGTTTTTT.